Each of the 28 T cell receptor beta chains below was sequenced from the same sample in a study of T cells after yellow fever vaccination. TCRdb itself ran the 5' RACE reads through MiXCR, one entry per CDR3 protein. The sample shows 42,000 or so distinct CDR3 sequences, roughly 7% of them seen only once. This specimen was CD8+ T cells not binding an NS4B(214-222) dextramer, sorted from PBMCs, taken 45 days after the yellow fever booster vaccination. These receptors originate from a man aged 25-40 years who received the YFV17D yellow fever vaccine.

This clonotype was detected ten times or more. J is TRBJ2-7 and V is TRBV29-1, with D possibly TRBD1 on 5 matching bases. The CDR3 extends over 13 amino acids. The germline CDR1 and CDR2 sequences are SQVTM and ANQGSEA. The V and J ends lost 0 bases and 3 bases respectively, with 9 bases between them. DNA of the CDR3: TGCAGCGTTGAAGAAATGGACAACTACGAGCAGTACTTC. Its translation: CSVEEMDNYEQYF.

This clonotype appeared many times. The chain couples TRBV4-3 to TRBJ2-7, with 8 positions matching TRBD2. The CDR3 has 15 residues. V shed 4 bases, J shed 0 bases, and the junction held 5 bases outside the gene matches. CDR1 and CDR2 (germline): LGHNA, YSLEER. CDR3 residues: CASSRSLADSYEQYF. In nucleotides, the CDR3 is TGCGCCAGCAGCCGTTCACTAGCGGACTCCTACGAGCAGTACTTC.

The chain uses TRBV11-2 and TRBJ2-5, with TRBD1 identical over 8 bases. The V and J ends lost 4 bases and 1 base, in that order; junction bases with no gene match: 5. This CDR3 contains 15 residues. From germline, CDR1 is SGHAT and CDR2 FQNNGV. CDR3 in amino acids: CASSWVTGGQETQYF. The CDR3 nucleotides are TGTGCCAGCAGCTGGGTAACAGGGGGCCAAGAGACCCAGTACTTC.

CDR3 DNA: TGTGCCTGGAGTGTAGGTGGGAGCCGCACAGATACGCAGTATTTT. It specifies CAWSVGGSRTDTQYF. J is TRBJ2-3 and V is TRBV30, with D possibly TRBD2 on 5 matching bases. V was cut by 0 bases and J by 1 base, with 11 bases left in between. The CDR3 spans 15 residues. Germline assignment: CDR1 GTSNPN and CDR2 SVGIG (reference sequence).

This clonotype was found once. This may stem from a read error, because a much larger clone lies one nucleotide away. This rearrangement joins TRBV2 to TRBJ2-1, with TRBD2 identical over 9 bases. The CDR3 is 18 amino acids. With 7 bases clipped from V and 0 bases from J, the junction kept 13 bases outside the gene matches. Germline CDR1 is SNHLY and CDR2 is FYNNEI. The CDR3 region has the DNA TGTGCCAGCACATGGGGTCTAGCGGGGCGTAGCTCCTACAATGAGCAGTTCTTC. This gives the protein CASTWGLAGRSSYNEQFF.

This clonotype was observed at least ten times. The J gene is TRBJ1-1, the V gene TRBV10-3; tentatively, D is TRBD1 (5 bases). V lost 8 bases and J 5 bases, leaving 12 bases between the germline ends. Germline CDR1 and CDR2: ENHRY and SYGVKD. This CDR3 region has 12 residues. The CDR3 spells CAIGRGRTEAFF. Written as DNA, the CDR3 is TGTGCCATCGGGAGGGGTCGAACTGAAGCTTTCTTT.

This clonotype was observed many times. The V call is TRBV12-3 or TRBV12-4, the J call TRBJ2-3; D gene ambiguous. Trimming removed 3 bases at V and 6 bases at J, with 10 bases between. The CDR3 sequence is 13 residues long. The CDR3 reads CASSLETVDTQYF. The CDR3 region has the DNA TGTGCCAGCAGTTTGGAGACGGTTGATACGCAGTATTTT.

This chain joins TRBV20-1 and TRBJ2-2, with D uncertain. The germline gives CDR1 DFQATT, CDR2 SNEGSKA (reference sequence). There are 13 residues in the CDR3. Trimming removed 2 bases from V and 5 bases from J, with 9 bases in between. As DNA, the CDR3 is TGCAGTGCTAGACCGACGGTTACCGGGGAGCTGTTTTTT. Translated: CSARPTVTGELFF.

Remarks on this clonotype: A much larger clone differs by one base, so this may be a read error. The V call is TRBV20-1, the J call TRBJ2-3; 12 bases align to TRBD2. This CDR3 has 16 residues. The germline gives CDR1 DFQATT, CDR2 SNEGSKA (reference sequence). This CDR3 is CCARPTSGRGSDTQYF. As DNA, the CDR3 is TGCTGTGCTAGACCGACTAGCGGGAGAGGGTCAGATACGCAGTATTTT.

This clonotype was observed at least ten times. The V gene is TRBV7-9, the J gene TRBJ2-7, with 11 bases fitting TRBD2. There are 16 residues in the CDR3. From germline, CDR1 is SEHNR and CDR2 FQNEAQ (reference sequence). J gave up 7 bases and V 6 bases, and 14 bases lay outside the gene matches. The CDR3 nucleotides read TGTGCCAGCAGTCCTTTAGTACTAGCGGGAGCTGGAGAGCAGTACTTC. Translation: CASSPLVLAGAGEQYF.

At least ten counts were recorded for this clonotype. The chain couples TRBV12-3 or TRBV12-4 to TRBJ2-7; D is perhaps TRBD1 (6 bases). There are 12 residues in the CDR3. With 6 bases removed from V and 7 bases from J, the gap between germline ends came to 13 bases. The chain's CDR3 is CASRQQGSEQYF. CDR3 DNA sequence: TGTGCCAGCAGACAACAGGGTTCAGAGCAGTACTTC.

This clonotype was recorded at least ten times. The chain joins TRBV4-1 to TRBJ2-7, with D perhaps matching TRBD1 (6 bases). With 3 bases removed from V and 3 bases from J, the gap between germline ends came to 15 bases. This CDR3 comprises 15 residues. CDR1 is MGHRA, CDR2 YSYEKL, per germline. The CDR3 DNA reads TGCGCCAGCAGCCAGGCCCTGGGGGCTGGCTACGAGCAGTACTTC. It is translated as CASSQALGAGYEQYF.

The chain joins TRBV6-1 to TRBJ2-7; TRBD2 aligns across 9 bases. CDR3 length: 14 amino acids. Germline V gene sequence: CDR1 MNHNS, CDR2 SASEGT. The ends lost 5 bases at V and 4 bases at J; junction bases unmatched: 6. CDR3 region: CASSPPAGGYEQYF. DNA of the CDR3: TGTGCCAGCAGTCCCCCCGCGGGGGGGTACGAGCAGTACTTC.

This clonotype came up many times. V usage is TRBV27 and J usage is TRBJ1-2, with a tentative D call TRBD1 (5 bases). Trimming removed 4 bases from V and 6 bases from J, with 15 bases in between. This CDR3 is 14 amino acids long. CDR1 and CDR2 from the germline V gene are MNHEY and SMNVEV (reference sequence). CDR3 coding DNA: TGTGCCAGCAGTTCCCAGGGAGTTAGTGATGGCTACACCTTC. This codes for CASSSQGVSDGYTF.

This clonotype was recorded at least ten times. This chain joins TRBV20-1 and TRBJ2-2; D is uncertain. CDR3 length: 13 residues. V was pared by 6 bases and J by 7 bases, with 15 bases between. CDR1 and CDR2 (germline): DFQATT, SNEGSKA (reference sequence). CDR3 nucleotides: TGCAGTGCCGCGAGCCAACGGATCGGGGAGCTGTTTTTT. It codes for CSAASQRIGELFF.

This clonotype has at least ten counts. CDR3 in amino acids: CASSTGARAGELFF. Written as DNA, the CDR3 is TGTGCCAGTAGTACGGGGGCGCGCGCCGGGGAGCTGTTTTTT. This chain joins TRBV19 and TRBJ2-2, with D possibly called TRBD1 or TRBD2 (6 bases each). The germline V gene has CDR1 LNHDA and CDR2 SQIVND (reference sequence). The V end was cut by 4 bases, the J end by 6 bases, with 12 bases between. The CDR3 contains 14 residues.

This clonotype was seen a few times. V and J are TRBV23-1 and TRBJ2-7, with D possibly TRBD1 on 6 matching bases. TRBV23-1 is placed among ORFs of uncertain function. This CDR3 comprises 15 residues. V was cut by 6 bases and J by 0 bases, with 15 bases left in between. The CDR3 spells CASSQRPQGSYEQYF. The DNA for the CDR3 is TGCGCCAGCAGCCAACGCCCACAGGGCTCCTACGAGCAGTACTTC.

There are many counts of this clonotype. The chain uses TRBV5-6 and TRBJ2-7; TRBD1 matches 7 bases. V lost 3 bases, J lost 6 bases, and 3 bases stayed unmatched. Germline CDR1 SGHDT, CDR2 YYEEEE. The CDR3 spans 12 residues. Here the CDR3 reads CASSWDSGEQYF. DNA of the CDR3: TGTGCCAGCAGCTGGGACAGTGGCGAGCAGTACTTC.

This clonotype was observed many times. The V call is TRBV19, the J call TRBJ2-5, with 7 nucleotides matching TRBD2. Per germline, CDR1 LNHDA and CDR2 SQIVND (reference sequence). The CDR3 loop spans 14 amino acids. Unmatched junction bases numbered 5, after V lost 5 bases and J lost 2 bases. CDR3 region: CASSLQRGQETQYF. The CDR3 nucleotides read TGTGCCAGTAGTCTTCAGCGGGGTCAAGAGACCCAGTACTTC. Together with reference TRBV19 and TRBJ2-5, the CDR3 gives the full variable domain: DGGITQSPKYLFRKEGQNVTLSCEQNLNHDAMYWYRQDPGQGLRLIYYSQIVNDFQKGDIAEGYSVSREKKESFPLTVTSAQKNPTAFYLCASSLQRGQETQYFGPGTRLLVL.

The sample holds many counts of this clonotype. The chain joins TRBV5-6 to TRBJ2-2; D is ambiguous. The germline gives CDR1 SGHDT, CDR2 YYEEEE. The CDR3 sequence is 11 residues long. V shed 2 bases and J shed 14 bases, with 10 bases lying between them. The CDR3 sequence: CASSFDRGLFF. The CDR3, as DNA: TGTGCCAGCAGCTTCGATCGCGGCCTGTTTTTT.

This clonotype was seen repeatedly, ten times or more. V and J are TRBV20-1 and TRBJ2-1, with TRBD1 matching over 9 bases. V shed 3 bases and J 4 bases; nucleotides not matched to a gene: 1. CDR1 and CDR2 (germline): DFQATT, SNEGSKA (reference sequence). The CDR3 is 13 amino acids. DNA of the CDR3: TGCAGTGCTAGCGGGACAGGGTACAATGAGCAGTTCTTC. The encoded protein is CSASGTGYNEQFF.

This clonotype was counted at least ten times. The chain joins TRBV7-3 to TRBJ2-3; the D is unclear. From germline, CDR1 is SGHTA and CDR2 FQGTGA. The V and J ends lost 5 bases and 3 bases respectively, with 9 bases between them. The CDR3 has 13 amino acids. In DNA, the CDR3 is TGTGCCAGCAGCCAACTAAAGACAGATACGCAGTATTTT. Amino acid sequence: CASSQLKTDTQYF. Full variable domain (rest looked up from reference TRBV7-3 and TRBJ2-3): GAGVSQTPSNKVTEKGKYVELRCDPISGHTALYWYRQSLGQGPEFLIYFQGTGAADDSGLPNDRFFAVRPEGSVSTLKIQRTERGDSAVYLCASSQLKTDTQYFGPGTRLTVL.

This clonotype was seen many times. This chain's CDR3 is CASSLRAGGTNEQYF. The CDR3 DNA follows: TGTGCCAGCAGTTTACGGGCGGGGGGTACTAACGAGCAGTACTTC. The chain combines TRBV27 with TRBJ2-7, with 8 bases lining up with TRBD2. The trim removed 2 bases at V and 5 bases at J, leaving 8 bases unmatched. This CDR3 comprises 15 residues. Germline V CDR1 and CDR2: MNHEY, SMNVEV (reference sequence).

V gene TRBV29-1 combines with J gene TRBJ1-1, with TRBD1 matching 8 bases. V dropped 7 bases and J dropped 3; count of bases not matched to a gene: 10. CDR3 length: 14 residues. Germline CDR1 is SQVTM and CDR2 is ANQGSEA. This chain's CDR3 is CSDALGQGDTEAFF. CDR3 DNA: TGCAGCGATGCGTTAGGACAGGGCGACACTGAAGCTTTCTTT.

This clonotype was detected ten times or more. The CDR3 coding sequence is TGTGCCAGCAGTGAAGACAGGGGGCCCACTGAAGCTTTCTTT. Encoded protein: CASSEDRGPTEAFF. The chain links TRBV2 to TRBJ1-1; 9 nucleotides line up with TRBD1. Germline CDR1 SNHLY, CDR2 FYNNEI. J was trimmed by 4 bases and V by 1 base; bases with no gene match: 1. The CDR3 sequence is 14 residues long.

This chain links TRBV4-3 with TRBJ2-7; 7 nucleotides match TRBD1. This CDR3 region has 18 residues. The germline V gene encodes CDR1 LGHNA and CDR2 YSLEER. Trimming cost V 0 bases and J 5 bases; bases outside gene matches: 16. The chain's CDR3 is CASSQESPRDSTGHEQYF. CDR3 nucleotide sequence: TGCGCCAGCAGCCAAGAATCCCCCCGGGACAGCACAGGCCACGAGCAGTACTTC.

This clonotype was counted ten times or more. This chain connects TRBV7-9 to TRBJ2-5, with 8 bases identical to TRBD1. The CDR3 has 15 amino acids. J gave up 3 bases and V 5 bases, and 8 bases lay outside the gene matches. Per germline, CDR1 SEHNR and CDR2 FQNEAQ (reference sequence). CDR3 amino acids: CASSVNRDRKETQYF. DNA for the CDR3: TGTGCCAGCAGCGTAAACCGGGACAGGAAAGAGACCCAGTACTTC.

This clonotype occurred many times. This chain uses TRBV29-1 with TRBJ2-2; D not certain. This CDR3 is 11 amino acids long. Germline values: CDR1 SQVTM, CDR2 ANQGSEA. Deletions cut 5 bases from V and 6 bases from J, with 7 bases between. In nucleotides, the CDR3 is TGCAGCGTTTCTATCGCCGGGGAGCTGTTTTTT. This codes for CSVSIAGELFF.